This T cell receptor delta chain was sequenced during a study of Vδ1+ human thymocytes. This CDR3 is 18 amino acids long. CDR1 is TSWWSYY and CDR2 is QGS in the germline V gene. The J segment lost 0 bases and the V segment lost 0 bases, leaving 8 bases of the junction unmatched. Extracted RNA was reverse transcribed into cDNA. Multiplex PCR used pooled V-gene forward primers and a constant-region reverse primer to amplify CDR3s. TCRdb applied CATT to the multiplex PCR reads for clone calling. The profile shows about 58,000 delta-chain clones, about 16% of them singletons. Purity of the sorted Vdelta1+ thymocytes ranged from roughly 96% to 99.6%. With regard to this clone: Antigen specificity is unknown.

Notes on the study in general: In the thymus, TRG and TRD repertoires looked highly polyclonal with Gaussian CDR3 lengths.

This sequence was found in a girl less than two years old who had congenital heart surgery. Sequenced sample: Vdelta1+ gamma-delta thymocytes from the thymus. The subset is: FACS-sorted CD3+ TCRalphabeta- TCRVdelta1+ TCRVdelta2- thymocytes. The chain joins TRDV1 to TRDJ1, with 9 positions matching TRDD3. Here the CDR3 DNA reads TGTGCTCTTGGGGAACTCAGTAGCATGGGGGATAACACCGATAAACTCATCTTT. It codes for CALGELSSMGDNTDKLIF.